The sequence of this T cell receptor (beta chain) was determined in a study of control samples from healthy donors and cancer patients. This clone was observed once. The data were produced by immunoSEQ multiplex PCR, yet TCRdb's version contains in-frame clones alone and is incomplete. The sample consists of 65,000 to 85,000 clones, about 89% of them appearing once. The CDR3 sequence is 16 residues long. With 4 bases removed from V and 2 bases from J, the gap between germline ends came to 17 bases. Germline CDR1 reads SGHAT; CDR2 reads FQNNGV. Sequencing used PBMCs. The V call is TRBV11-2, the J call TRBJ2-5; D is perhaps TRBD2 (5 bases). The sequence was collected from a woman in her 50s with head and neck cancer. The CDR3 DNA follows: TGTGCCAGCAGCTCTCCGTTAAGTGTAGCGCAAGAGACCCAGTACTTC. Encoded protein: CASSSPLSVAQETQYF.